This TCR beta chain was identified during a study of graft-versus-host responses after intestinal transplantation. In the study overall: Multivisceral, liver-intestinal, or isolated intestinal grafts were transplanted into recipients.

Data came from immunoSEQ multiplex PCR; TCRdb stores just in-frame clones and leaves some out. Here the sample spans tens of thousands of clones, 91% being singletons. Germline lookup yields CDR1 MDHEN and CDR2 SYDVKM. The CDR3 has 13 amino acids. V gave up 7 bases and J gave up 5 bases, with 15 bases separating them. Study-wide results and caveats: GvH clones appeared in recipient marrow, some first in ileum or blood. Early post-transplant declines in HvG were associated with peak levels of circulating GvH clones.

As regards this clone: What it recognizes is unknown.

The chain combines TRBV28 with TRBJ2-7, with D perhaps matching TRBD1 (6 bases). The sample here was unstimulated CD4+ T cells sorted from spleen or lymph node cells, taken before intestinal transplant. This TCR derives from a human donor who received an intestinal transplant. The CDR3 is CASKGYRVNEQYF. DNA of the CDR3: TGTGCCAGCAAGGGTTACAGGGTAAACGAGCAGTACTTC.